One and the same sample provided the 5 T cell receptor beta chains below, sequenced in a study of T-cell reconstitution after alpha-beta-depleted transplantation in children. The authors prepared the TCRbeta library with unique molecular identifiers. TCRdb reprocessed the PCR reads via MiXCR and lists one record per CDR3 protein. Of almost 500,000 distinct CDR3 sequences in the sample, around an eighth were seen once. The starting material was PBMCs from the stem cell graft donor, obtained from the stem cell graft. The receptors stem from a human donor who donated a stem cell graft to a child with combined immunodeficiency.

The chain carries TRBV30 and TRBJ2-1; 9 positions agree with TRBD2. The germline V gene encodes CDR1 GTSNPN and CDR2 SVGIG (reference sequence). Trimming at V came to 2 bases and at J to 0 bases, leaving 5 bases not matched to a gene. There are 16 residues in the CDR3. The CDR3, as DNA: TGTGCCTGGAGTCCAGGACTAGCGACCTCCTACAATGAGCAGTTCTTC. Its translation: CAWSPGLATSYNEQFF.

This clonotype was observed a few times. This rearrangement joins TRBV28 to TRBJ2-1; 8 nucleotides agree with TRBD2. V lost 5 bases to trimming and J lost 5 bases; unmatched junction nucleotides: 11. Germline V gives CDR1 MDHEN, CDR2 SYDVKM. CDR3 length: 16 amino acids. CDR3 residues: CASSRTEAGDNNEQFF. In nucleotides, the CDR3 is TGTGCCAGCAGTCGCACGGAAGCGGGGGACAACAATGAGCAGTTCTTC.

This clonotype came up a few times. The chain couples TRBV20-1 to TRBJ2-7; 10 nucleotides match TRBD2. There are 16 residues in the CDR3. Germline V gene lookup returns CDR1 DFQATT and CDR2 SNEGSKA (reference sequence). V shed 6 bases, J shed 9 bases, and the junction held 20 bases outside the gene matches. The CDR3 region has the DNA TGCAGTGCCACCCAACAGGGGAGGACTAGCGGCCGAGGGCAGTACTTC. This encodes CSATQQGRTSGRGQYF.

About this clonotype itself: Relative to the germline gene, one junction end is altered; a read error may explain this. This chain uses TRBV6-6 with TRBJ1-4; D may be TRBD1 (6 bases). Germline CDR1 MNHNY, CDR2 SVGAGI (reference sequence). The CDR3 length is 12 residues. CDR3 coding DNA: TGTCCCAGCGGCAGGGGAAGTGAAAAACTGTTTTTT. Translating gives CPSGRGSEKLFF.

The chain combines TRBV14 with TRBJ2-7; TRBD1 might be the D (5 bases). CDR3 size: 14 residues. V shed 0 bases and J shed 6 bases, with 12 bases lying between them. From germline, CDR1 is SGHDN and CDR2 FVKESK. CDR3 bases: TGTGCCAGCAGCCAAGAACCAGGGCGGATCGAGCAGTACTTC. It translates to CASSQEPGRIEQYF.